This TCR beta chain was profiled in a study of cytomegalovirus exposure and HLA in healthy donors. PCR primers comprised 60 Vbeta and 13 Jbeta primers. Profiling relied on immunoSEQ multiplex PCR, and the TCRdb table lists in-frame clones only, not all of them. Of approximately 51,000 clones in the sample, around three quarters were seen once. Notes on this clone: The antigen is unknown.

The V end lost 4 bases, the J end lost 2 bases, and 2 bases lay between the germline ends. This CDR3 region has 11 residues. Germline lookup yields CDR1 MNHNY and CDR2 SVGAGI (reference sequence). Notes on the study in general: Among TCR beta chains, those listed as cytomegalovirus-associated numbered 164. In vitro confirmation showed a few CMV-associated chains to be CMV antigen specific.

The sequenced sample was PBMCs. The receptor was derived from a man younger than 45 in good health and CMV-seronegative. This rearrangement joins TRBV6-6 to TRBJ2-5; D is unresolved. In nucleotides, the CDR3 is TGTGCCAGCAGTTTACAAGAGACCCAGTACTTC. Protein sequence: CASSLQETQYF.